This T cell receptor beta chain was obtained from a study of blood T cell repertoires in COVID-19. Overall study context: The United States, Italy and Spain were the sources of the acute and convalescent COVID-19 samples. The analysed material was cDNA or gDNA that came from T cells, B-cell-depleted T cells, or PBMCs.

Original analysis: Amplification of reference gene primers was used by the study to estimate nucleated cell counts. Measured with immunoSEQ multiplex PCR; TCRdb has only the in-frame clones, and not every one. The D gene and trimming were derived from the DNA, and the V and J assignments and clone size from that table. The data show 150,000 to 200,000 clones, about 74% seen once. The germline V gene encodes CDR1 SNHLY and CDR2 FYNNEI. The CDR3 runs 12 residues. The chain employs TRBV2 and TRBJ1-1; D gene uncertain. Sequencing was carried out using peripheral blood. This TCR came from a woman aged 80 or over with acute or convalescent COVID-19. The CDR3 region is CASGPRYTEAFF. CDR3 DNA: TGTGCGAGCGGGCCCCGTTACACTGAAGCTTTCTTT. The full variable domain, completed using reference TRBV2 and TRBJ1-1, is EPEVTQTPSHQVTQMGQEVILRCVPISNHLYFYWYRQILGQKVEFLVSFYNNEISEKSEIFDDQFSVERPDGSNFTLKIRSTKLEDSAMYFCASGPRYTEAFFGQGTRLTVV.